These T cell receptor beta chains were read from a single sample in a study of graft-versus-host responses after intestinal transplantation. Clones were sequenced by immunoSEQ multiplex PCR, and TCRdb holds only the in-frame ones, with some missing. The data show 85,000 to 100,000 clones, with approximately 90% seen just once and less than 0.45% held by the top ten. No antigen is known for these receptors. This sample comprised unstimulated CD4+ T cells sorted from spleen or lymph node cells, obtained before transplant. These receptors were collected from a human donor who was the organ donor for an intestinal transplant. Each CDR3 is given with its conserved first and last residue. The order of the fields is V gene, clone size, D gene, J gene, CDR3 DNA, CDR3 protein. A D gene is named only where the DNA matches it firmly. Some rows have no size entry. The others give once, few or many, or a class for an expanded clone.

TRBV19,NA,NA,TRBJ1-5,TGTGCCAGTAGGGATGGGGAGTGGAACTATCAGCCCCAGCATTTT,CASRDGEWNYQPQHF
TRBV6-5,few,NA,TRBJ1-2,TGTGCCAGCAGTGAGGGTGCTCCCTTTGATGGCTACACCTTC,CASSEGAPFDGYTF
TRBV6-1,NA,NA,TRBJ2-4,TGTGCCAGCAGTGAAGGCTTATCATCGGGCATTCAGTACTTC,CASSEGLSSGIQYF
TRBV5-4,NA,NA,TRBJ2-1,TGTGCCAGCAGCTTTGGAGGGGAGAACTACAATGAGCAGTTCTTC,CASSFGGENYNEQFF
TRBV7-9,once,TRBD1,TRBJ2-7,TGTGCCAGCAGCCACCGCGACCGGGACAGTCGACCCTACGAGCAGTACTTC,CASSHRDRDSRPYEQYF
TRBV30,NA,NA,TRBJ1-3,TGTGCCTGGAGTAGGAGGGTCACCTCTGGAAACACCATATATTTT,CAWSRRVTSGNTIYF
TRBV5-1,once,TRBD2,TRBJ2-7,TGCGCCAGCAGCTGGAGCGGGAGTCGTGAGCAGTACTTC,CASSWSGSREQYF
TRBV5-1,once,TRBD2,TRBJ2-7,TGCGCCAGCAGTCCAGACGGGCGGGGGGGCTACGAGCAGTACTTC,CASSPDGRGGYEQYF
TRBV9,NA,NA,TRBJ2-6,TGTGCCAGCAGCGTAGGTTTGAGCTCTGGGGCCAACGTCCTGACTTTC,CASSVGLSSGANVLTF
TRBV4-2,NA,NA,TRBJ1-5,TGTGCCAGCAGCCAAGACAGGGGAGTCAATCAGCCCCAGCATTTT,CASSQDRGVNQPQHF
TRBV19,NA,NA,TRBJ1-2,TGTGCCAGTAGTATCGTCGGACTAGTCGGAGGCTACACCTTC,CASSIVGLVGGYTF
TRBV5-4,NA,TRBD1,TRBJ2-7,TGTGCCAGCAGCTTGCGGGGCAGGGGGAGCTCCTACGAGCAGTACTTC,CASSLRGRGSSYEQYF
TRBV12-5,NA,NA,TRBJ2-3,TGTGCTAGTGTAACAGCGGCCTTAGAGGTATGGACAGATACGCAGTATTTT,CASVTAALEVWTDTQYF
TRBV5-1,once,TRBD2,TRBJ2-2,TGCGCCAGCAGGATTGGCGGGGGGACCGGGGAGCTGTTTTTT,CASRIGGGTGELFF
TRBV4-1,few,TRBD1,TRBJ1-1,TGCGCCAGCAGCGCTAGGGACAGGGGGCTGAACACTGAAGCTTTCTTT,CASSARDRGLNTEAFF
TRBV5-6,NA,NA,TRBJ1-1,TGTGCCAGCAGCTTGGGGACAGCTCCCTTCGGTGCTTTCTTT,CASSLGTAPFGAFF
TRBV5-1,few,NA,TRBJ1-1,TGCGCCAGCAGCGGTGGGGGGGTGAACACTGAAGCTTTCTTT,CASSGGGVNTEAFF
TRBV4-1,NA,NA,TRBJ2-1,TGCGCCAGCAGCCAATTGGGACTTAATGAGCAGTTCTTC,CASSQLGLNEQFF
TRBV12-5,NA,NA,TRBJ2-5,TGTGCTAGTGGTTTTGGGCGAAGGGGGAGTGGGCAAGAGACCCAGTACTTC,CASGFGRRGSGQETQYF
TRBV5-3,NA,TRBD2,TRBJ2-7,TGTGCCAGAAGCTCCCCGGGACTAGCGGGCTACGAGCAGTACTTC,CARSSPGLAGYEQYF
TRBV9,NA,NA,TRBJ2-1,TGTGCCAGCAGCGCAGGGATTGTGGGAAGCTCCTACAATGAGCAGTTCTTC,CASSAGIVGSSYNEQFF
TRBV19,NA,NA,TRBJ2-7,TGTGCCAGTAGTCGGACATTAAACTACGAGCAGTACTTC,CASSRTLNYEQYF
TRBV7-2,NA,NA,TRBJ2-7,TGTGCCAGCAGTCAGAGGATCTCCTACGAGCAGTACTTC,CASSQRISYEQYF
TRBV29-1,NA,TRBD1,TRBJ2-7,TGCAGCGTTGCCCAGGGGGCAGACTACGAGCAGTACTTC,CSVAQGADYEQYF